The entry that follows covers one T cell receptor beta chain sequence. The record originates from a study of T cell responses to AZD1222 COVID-19 vaccine. About the research overall: Second-dose intervals near 4 or 12 weeks were combined.

Profiled with immunoSEQ multiplex PCR; TCRdb holds only in-frame clones, not every one. The data hold fewer than 150,000 clones, with around 91% observed a single time. This CDR3 is 15 amino acids long. Germline V gene data show CDR1 as MNHNY and CDR2 as SVGAGI (reference sequence). J was trimmed by 8 bases and V by 2 bases; bases with no gene match: 8. The sequenced sample was peripheral blood, obtained on day 0 of AZD1222 vaccination. The clonotype comes from an adult in good health. This chain links TRBV6-6 with TRBJ2-1; TRBD1 agrees at 8 bases. The CDR3 DNA reads as TGTGCCAGCAGTTACAAGGACAGGGTACAGGATGAGCAGTTCTTC. Encoded protein: CASSYKDRVQDEQFF.